Below, 14 T cell receptor beta chains from the same sample are listed, as sequenced in a study of blood T cell repertoires in COVID-19. The method was immunoSEQ multiplex PCR; TCRdb's version includes in-frame clones alone and lacks a portion of them. The sample records roughly 160,000 clones, approximately 88% being singletons. Sequenced input: peripheral blood. Receptors were obtained from a woman aged 55-69 years who had recovered from COVID-19.

The gene calls are TRBV6-5 and TRBJ1-2; tentatively, D is TRBD1 (5 bases). Trimming stripped 3 bases from V and 4 bases from J, with 15 bases between. The CDR3 loop spans 15 amino acids. Per the germline V gene, CDR1 is MNHEY and CDR2 is SVGAGI. The DNA of the CDR3 is TGTGCCAGCAGTTATCGGAGGGGTTCACTCTATGGCTACACCTTC. This codes for CASSYRRGSLYGYTF.

The rearrangement joins TRBV10-3 to TRBJ1-4; 9 bases are shared with TRBD1. The germline CDR1 and CDR2 sequences are ENHRY and SYGVKD. Trimming at V came to 10 bases and at J to 7 bases, leaving 16 bases not matched to a gene. This CDR3 spans 16 amino acids. Written as DNA, the CDR3 is TGTGCCACCGGACAGGGGATTAGTTCGGTTGCTGAAAAACTGTTTTTT. Protein sequence: CATGQGISSVAEKLFF.

The chain joins TRBV28 to TRBJ1-1; 11 nucleotides align to TRBD1. This CDR3 is 12 amino acids long. After removal of 10 bases from V and 4 bases from J, the junction contained 2 bases not matched to a gene. Germline CDR1 and CDR2: MDHEN and SYDVKM. This CDR3 reads CAIGTGGTEAFF. CDR3 DNA sequence: TGTGCCATCGGGACAGGGGGCACTGAAGCTTTCTTT.

The CDR3 loop is CASSNSLPGQKNSPLHF. The CDR3 nucleotides read TGTGCCAGCAGCAACTCCTTACCGGGACAGAAAAATTCACCCCTCCACTTT. This chain links TRBV21-1 with TRBJ1-6; the tabulated D call, TRBD1, remains unverified against the DNA. TRBV21-1 constitutes a pseudogene. The CDR3 spans 17 residues.

The chain recombines TRBV19 with TRBJ2-2; a weak D match, TRBD2 (6 bases). The length of the CDR3 is 16 residues. Germline CDR1 reads LNHDA; CDR2 reads SQIVND (reference sequence). The V end lost 5 bases, the J end lost 6 bases, and 19 bases lay between the germline ends. The CDR3 protein is CASSDPGLGLAGELFF. In DNA, the CDR3 is TGTGCCAGTAGTGATCCGGGACTCGGGCTAGCCGGGGAGCTGTTTTTT.

V gene TRBV3-1 (or the pseudogene TRBV3-2) combines with J gene TRBJ2-5; 8 bases agree with TRBD1. V was clipped by 2 bases and J by 1 base; unmatched bases: 9. The V gene's germline CDR1 is LGHDT and CDR2 YNNKEL (reference sequence). This CDR3 region has 17 residues. CDR3 sequence (DNA): TGTGCCAGCAGCCAAATGTTACCCGGACAGGGCCAAGAGACCCAGTACTTC. It is translated as CASSQMLPGQGQETQYF.

The rearrangement uses TRBV29-1 and TRBJ1-1; TRBD1 matches at 7 bases. CDR1 is SQVTM and CDR2 is ANQGSEA in the germline V gene. V lost 4 bases, J lost 11 bases, and 4 bases stayed unmatched. CDR3 length equals 10 residues. The CDR3 DNA reads as TGCAGCGTTGTAGGGGGCGTCGCTTTCTTT. Translating gives CSVVGGVAFF.

This clone occurred once. This chain uses TRBV30 with TRBJ2-6; weak D call: TRBD1 (6 bases). Germline CDR1 is GTSNPN and CDR2 is SVGIG (reference sequence). The length of the CDR3 is 16 residues. The V and J ends lost 1 base and 8 bases respectively, with 18 bases between them. In nucleotides, the CDR3 is TGTGCCTGGAGTGCTTCCCTGACAGGAAGAACCAACGTCCTGACTTTC. Protein sequence: CAWSASLTGRTNVLTF.

The chain has TRBV30 and TRBJ2-3; 10 bases match TRBD2. V lost 2 bases and J lost 1; bases outside the gene matches: 18. Germline-derived CDR1 and CDR2 are GTSNPN and SVGIG (reference sequence). The CDR3 is 20 amino acids. The CDR3 sequence: CAWSLGSTSGEGPGTDTQYF. The CDR3 coding sequence is TGTGCCTGGAGTCTGGGATCCACTAGCGGGGAAGGCCCCGGCACAGATACGCAGTATTTT.

CDR3 bases: TGTGCCAGCAGCCAAGCCGCGGGGGGGCGAGAGACCCAGTACTTC. Its protein is CASSQAAGGRETQYF. The V gene is TRBV4-2, the J gene TRBJ2-5; 9 nucleotides match TRBD2. Germline CDR1 LGHNA, CDR2 YNFKEQ. The CDR3 is 15 amino acids. V was pared by 1 base and J by 4 bases, with 4 bases of the junction left unmatched.

The CDR3, as DNA: TGTGCCACCAGCAGAGTGGACAGGGGTGGGGGCTACACCTTC. Residues: CATSRVDRGGGYTF. V gene TRBV15 combines with J gene TRBJ1-2; 9 nucleotides align to TRBD1. V lost 1 base to trimming and J lost 8 bases; unmatched junction nucleotides: 5. The germline CDR1 and CDR2 sequences are LNHNV and YYDKDF (reference sequence). CDR3 size: 14 residues.

The CDR3 sequence: CASSPNPQGYDGYTF. In DNA form, the CDR3 reads TGTGCCAGCTCCCCAAACCCCCAGGGGTACGATGGCTACACCTTC. The chain carries TRBV18 and TRBJ1-2; D possibly corresponds to TRBD1 (6 bases). The germline gives CDR1 KGHSH, CDR2 LQKENI. The CDR3 runs to 15 residues. V lost 6 bases and J lost 6, with 20 bases in between.

The CDR3 loop is CASKPRLLTGSGNTIYF. CDR3 DNA: TGTGCCAGCAAACCGAGACTCCTCACAGGGTCTGGAAACACCATATATTTT. J is TRBJ1-3 and V is TRBV7-9; D possibly corresponds to TRBD1 (6 bases). CDR1 and CDR2 (germline): SEHNR, FQNEAQ (reference sequence). V lost 7 bases to trimming and J lost 1 base, with 20 bases between them. The CDR3 has 17 residues.

The chain links TRBV27 to TRBJ2-7; 8 bases fit TRBD1. The J segment lost 1 base and the V segment lost 5 bases, leaving 7 bases of the junction unmatched. CDR1 is MNHEY, CDR2 SMNVEV, per germline (reference sequence). The CDR3 runs 15 residues. In DNA form, the CDR3 reads TGTGCCAGCAGTCTGGCAGGGGGCCGTTCCTACGAGCAGTACTTC. Its protein is CASSLAGGRSYEQYF.